Below are 7 T cell receptor beta chains sequenced from a single sample in a study of control samples from healthy donors and cancer patients. Here immunoSEQ multiplex PCR was the method, and the copy in TCRdb shows in-frame clones only, minus some. The sample has tens of thousands of clones; around 97% are singletons. The sample consisted of blood. These receptors all stem from a woman in her twenties or thirties in good health.

The chain is built from TRBV5-4 and TRBJ2-7; TRBD2 matches at 9 bases. The CDR3 sequence is 14 residues long. CDR1 is SGHNT, CDR2 YYREEE, per germline (reference sequence). V shed 7 bases, J shed 5 bases, and the junction held 10 bases outside the gene matches. CDR3 in amino acids: CASEIFSGSHEQYF. Written as DNA, the CDR3 is TGTGCCAGCGAAATTTTTAGCGGGAGTCACGAGCAGTACTTC.

This clone has just one count. The chain is built from TRBV4-1 and TRBJ2-3, with unresolved D. This CDR3 has 14 amino acids. The V gene's germline CDR1 is MGHRA and CDR2 YSYEKL. The V and J ends lost 1 base and 5 bases respectively, with 10 bases between them. CDR3 sequence reads: CASSQGVGVDTQYF. In DNA form, the CDR3 reads TGCGCCAGCAGCCAAGGTGTGGGCGTAGATACGCAGTATTTT.

The V call is TRBV28, the J call TRBJ2-3; 9 bases match TRBD1. The CDR3 sequence is 13 residues long. The V and J ends lost 5 bases and 6 bases, in that order; junction bases with no gene match: 3. Germline CDR1 MDHEN, CDR2 SYDVKM. The CDR3, as DNA: TGTGCCAGCAGTCAGACAGGGGGGGATACGCAGTATTTT. This encodes CASSQTGGDTQYF.

This chain connects TRBV21-1 to TRBJ2-7; the table's TRBD1 call for D was not verified on the DNA. TRBV21-1 is a pseudogene. The CDR3 consists of 17 residues. CDR3 sequence: CASSKAPPGQGAYEQYF. DNA for the CDR3: TGTGCCAGCAGCAAAGCGCCGCCGGGACAGGGAGCCTACGAGCAGTACTTC.

The chain recombines TRBV30 with TRBJ1-5, with a tentative D call TRBD1 (5 bases). Germline lookup yields CDR1 GTSNPN and CDR2 SVGIG (reference sequence). The CDR3 spans 13 residues. Trimming pared 2 bases from V and 4 bases from J, leaving 9 bases between. CDR3 in DNA: TGTGCCTGGAGTCGGCAGGGTAATCAGCCCCAGCATTTT. It specifies CAWSRQGNQPQHF.

The rearrangement uses TRBV5-6 and TRBJ2-2; 7 bases line up with TRBD1. The CDR3 loop spans 14 amino acids. Per germline, CDR1 SGHDT and CDR2 YYEEEE. Trimming took 4 bases from V and 6 from J; bases not matched to a gene: 6. The CDR3, as DNA: TGTGCCAGCAGCGCGACAGGGTTCGCCGGGGAGCTGTTTTTT. Its protein product is CASSATGFAGELFF.

V usage is TRBV5-4 and J usage is TRBJ2-1; 8 nucleotides match TRBD2. Germline V CDR1 and CDR2: SGHNT, YYREEE (reference sequence). The CDR3 sequence is 15 residues long. The J segment lost 9 bases and the V segment lost 6 bases, leaving 14 bases of the junction unmatched. The DNA for the CDR3 is TGTGCCAGCAACTTAAGAGCGGGAGACTCGATTGAGCAGTTCTTC. Protein product: CASNLRAGDSIEQFF.